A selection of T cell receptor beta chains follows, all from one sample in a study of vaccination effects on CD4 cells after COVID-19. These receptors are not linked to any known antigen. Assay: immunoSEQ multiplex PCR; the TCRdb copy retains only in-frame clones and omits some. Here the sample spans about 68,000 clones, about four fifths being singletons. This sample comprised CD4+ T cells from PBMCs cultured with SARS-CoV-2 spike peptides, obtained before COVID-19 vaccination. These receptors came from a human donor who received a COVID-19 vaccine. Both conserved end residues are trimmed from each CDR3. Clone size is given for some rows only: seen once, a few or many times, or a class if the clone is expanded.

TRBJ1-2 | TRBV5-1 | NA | ASSLSMTADKFYGGYT
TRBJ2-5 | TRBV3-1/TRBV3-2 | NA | ASSQHSGLAGQETQY
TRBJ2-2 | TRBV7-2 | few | ASTPRGELF
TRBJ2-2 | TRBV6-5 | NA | ASKGDRGTGELF
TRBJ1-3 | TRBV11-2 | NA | ASSLMEQGAIGNTIY
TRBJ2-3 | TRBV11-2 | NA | ASSLEQARADTQY
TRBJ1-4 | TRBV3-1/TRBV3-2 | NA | ASSFTGYAGEKLF
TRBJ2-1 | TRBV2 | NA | ASEGLPNNEQF
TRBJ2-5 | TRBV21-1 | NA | ASSRRGGRETQY
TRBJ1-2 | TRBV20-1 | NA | SARGFGGYT
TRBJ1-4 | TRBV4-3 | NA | ASSQDFGVGDEKLF
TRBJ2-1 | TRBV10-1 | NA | ASSESRGLRSYNEQF
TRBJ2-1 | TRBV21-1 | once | ASSKSGPFHYNEQF
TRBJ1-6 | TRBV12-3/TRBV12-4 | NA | ASGREWNSPLH
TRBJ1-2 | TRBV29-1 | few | SLGTANYGYT
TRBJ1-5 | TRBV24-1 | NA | ATSDFGNGAYNQPQH
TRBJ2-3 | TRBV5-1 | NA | ASRERGTDTDTQY
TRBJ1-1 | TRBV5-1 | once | ASSRQGQNTEAF
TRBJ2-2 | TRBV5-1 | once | ASSPRTANTGELF
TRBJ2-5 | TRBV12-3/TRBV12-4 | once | ASSAGLRKAQY
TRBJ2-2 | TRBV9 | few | ASSPSANTGELF
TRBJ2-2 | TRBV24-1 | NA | ATSDEGINTGELF
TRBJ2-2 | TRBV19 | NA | ASSQGDWELF
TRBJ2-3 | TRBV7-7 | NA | ASSPQTSATAGTQY
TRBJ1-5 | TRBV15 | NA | ATSRDRAGGQPQH
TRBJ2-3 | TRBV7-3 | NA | ASSPSPGVATDTQY
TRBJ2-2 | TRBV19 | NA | ASSIEEKGWKLF
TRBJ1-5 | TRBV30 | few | AWSVLAGIQPQH
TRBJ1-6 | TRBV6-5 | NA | ASRVGTLENSPLH
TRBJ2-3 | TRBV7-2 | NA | ASSARQGLGYTQY
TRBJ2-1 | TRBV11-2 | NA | ASSSIGTSANNEQF
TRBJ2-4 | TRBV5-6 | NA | ASSSIGGSTKNIQY
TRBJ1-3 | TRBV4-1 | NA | ASSRSEGTDSGNTIY
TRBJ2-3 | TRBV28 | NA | ASINTPGSRTDTQY
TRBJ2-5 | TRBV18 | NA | ASSPGTSPQGTQY
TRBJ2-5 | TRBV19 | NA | ASSIIGREETQY
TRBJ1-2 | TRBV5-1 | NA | ASSPRTGYNYGYT
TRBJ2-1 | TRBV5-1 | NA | ASSFRTSGGADNEQF
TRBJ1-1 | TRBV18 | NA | ASSYRTGGITEAF
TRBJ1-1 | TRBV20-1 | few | SARNQNEAF
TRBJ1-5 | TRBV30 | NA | AWSDPYSNQPQH